These 28 T cell receptor beta chains originate from one sample sequenced in a study of tumor-infiltrating lymphocytes in primary liver carcinoma. With a constant-region primer, TCR beta cDNA was made from approximately 500 ng of total RNA. Amplification in three nested multiplex PCR rounds with slightly modified ARM-PCR gave rise to TCR beta libraries. The study ran its first two PCR rounds for 9 to 10 cycles each, using TRBV1-TRBV30 forward primers and a C-beta reverse primer. TCRdb redid the calling of the multiplex PCR reads with MiXCR, one entry per CDR3 protein. The sample includes approximately 330,000 distinct CDR3 sequences, less than 70% seen only once; the top ten take 5.5% to 8%. For blood RNA, unsorted whole blood served as the source, and germline DNA was extracted too. Input material: peripheral blood. The source of these receptors is a man aged 35-49 years with primary liver carcinoma and hepatitis B virus infection.

About this clonotype itself: This clone may be a read error of a much larger clone one base away. The chain uses TRBV6-2 or TRBV6-3 and TRBJ1-5; 11 positions agree with TRBD1. CDR3 length: 15 residues. CDR1 and CDR2 (germline): MNHEY, SVGEGT. The DNA of the CDR3 is TGTGCCAGCAGTGACCGGGACAGGGGGAGTCAGCCCCATCATTTT. It codes for CASSDRDRGSQPHHF.

Points on this clonotype: No conserved phenylalanine or tryptophan is present at the end of the CDR3, so a read error is the likely explanation. The chain links TRBV11-1 to TRBJ2-1; TRBD2 is a possible D gene (6 bases). The germline gives CDR1 SGHAT, CDR2 FQDESV (reference sequence). V lost 8 bases and J 8 bases, leaving 13 bases between the germline ends. The CDR3 totals 12 residues. DNA of the CDR3: TGTGCCAGCGTACTAGCCCGGGATGAGCAGTTCTCC. Translated: CASVLARDEQFS.

This clonotype was seen repeatedly, ten times or more. The chain couples TRBV10-1 to TRBJ1-4; 9 positions agree with TRBD1. CDR3 length: 14 residues. CDR1 is WNHNN, CDR2 SYGVQD, per germline (reference sequence). V was pared by 4 bases and J by 6 bases, with 3 bases of the junction left unmatched. The CDR3 here is CASSAGTGHEKLFF. The CDR3 region has the DNA TGCGCCAGCAGTGCGGGGACAGGGCATGAAAAACTGTTTTTT.

Note on this clonotype: Being one base from a much bigger clone, this may be a read error. The gene calls are TRBV6-5 and TRBJ2-7; D possibly matches TRBD1 or TRBD2 (5 bases each). The CDR3 is 11 residues long. V shed 8 bases and J shed 8 bases, with 13 bases lying between them. Per the germline V gene, CDR1 is MNHEY and CDR2 is SVGAGI. The CDR3: CASGYQGQQYF. CDR3 in DNA: TGTGCCAGCGGCTATCAGGGACAGCAGTACTTC.

In the case of this clonotype: A clone one base away is much larger, so this may be a read error. CDR3: CASKPRGGSSYEQYF. CDR3 DNA sequence: TGTGCCAGCAAACCTAGGGGCGGGAGCTCCTACGAGCAGTACTTC. The chain recombines TRBV6-6 with TRBJ2-7; TRBD2 agrees at 7 bases. The CDR3 spans 15 residues. Germline assignment: CDR1 MNHNY and CDR2 SVGAGI (reference sequence). Germline trimming cut 7 bases from V and 0 bases from J; bases unmatched to any gene: 9.

On this clonotype itself: One junction end disagrees with the germline gene, perhaps due to a read error. The CDR3 region is CASSLGTGETQPRHF. The CDR3 coding sequence is TGCGCCAGCAGCTTGGGGACAGGGGAGACTCAGCCCCGGCATTTT. The chain couples TRBV5-1 to TRBJ1-5; 9 bases align to TRBD1. The CDR3 sequence is 15 residues long. CDR1 is SGHRS and CDR2 is YFSETQ in the germline V gene.

This clonotype was observed a few times. The chain combines TRBV25-1 with TRBJ1-4; D perhaps matches TRBD1 (6 bases). The V end lost 9 bases, the J end lost 3 bases, and 11 bases lay between the germline ends. This CDR3 has 13 amino acids. Germline V lookup: CDR1 MGHDK, CDR2 SYGVNS. The CDR3 loop is CASRTASNEKLFF. In DNA form, the CDR3 reads TGTGCCAGTCGGACAGCCTCTAATGAAAAACTGTTTTTT.

This clonotype was recorded only once. The junction departs from the called germline gene at one end, perhaps through a read error. V usage is TRBV6-6 and J usage is TRBJ2-2; possible D gene TRBD2, 6 bases. The CDR3 runs 17 residues. Germline V gives CDR1 MNHNY, CDR2 SVGAGI (reference sequence). CDR3 nucleotide sequence: TGTGTCAGCAGTTACCTCCAAGCTAGCGAAGGCACCGGGGAGCTGTTTTTT. The encoded protein is CVSSYLQASEGTGELFF.

This clonotype was seen only once. CDR3 nucleotide sequence: TGTGCCAGCGGCTCGATACGGGGTGGCACCGGGGAGCTGTTTTTT. Translated, it gives CASGSIRGGTGELFF. The V and J genes are TRBV11-2 and TRBJ2-2, with a weak D call TRBD2 (5 bases). V lost 8 bases and J 4 bases, leaving 17 bases between the germline ends. Germline CDR1 and CDR2: SGHAT and FQNNGV. The CDR3 consists of 15 residues.

At least ten counts were recorded for this clonotype. This rearrangement joins TRBV11-2 to TRBJ2-1; 13 bases fit TRBD2. The CDR3 totals 18 residues. Germline V gives CDR1 SGHAT, CDR2 FQNNGV. Unmatched junction bases numbered 5, after V lost 3 bases and J lost 0 bases. The chain's CDR3 is CASSFRLAGGTSYNEQFF. The CDR3 DNA sequence: TGTGCCAGCAGCTTTCGACTAGCGGGAGGTACCTCCTACAATGAGCAGTTCTTC.

Comment on this clonotype: The final CDR3 position lacks the conserved phenylalanine or tryptophan, pointing to a likely read error. The chain is built from TRBV6-6 and TRBJ2-2, with 12 bases aligning to TRBD1. CDR3 length: 18 amino acids. CDR1 is MNHNY, CDR2 SVGAGI, per germline (reference sequence). The CDR3 nucleotides read TGTGCCAGCACCCTAAAGGGGACAGGGGGCAAGAACACCGGGGGGCTGTTTCTT. It codes for CASTLKGTGGKNTGGLFL.

Turning to this clonotype: Mismatch with germline at one junction end may stem from a read error. This rearrangement joins TRBV11-2 to TRBJ2-5, with D maybe TRBD2 (5 bases). The CDR3 runs 13 residues. The germline CDR1 and CDR2 sequences are SGHAT and FQNNGV. This chain's CDR3 is CAGSLGVGETQYF. The CDR3 nucleotides read TGTGCCGGCAGCCTCGGGGTCGGAGAGACCCAGTACTTC.

Concerning this clonotype itself: With a much larger clone just one base away, this may be a read error. The chain's CDR3 is CASSKLASRNEQFF. Written as DNA, the CDR3 is TGTGCCAGCAGCAAGCTAGCCTCGCGCAATGAGCAGTTCTTC. This chain uses TRBV14 with TRBJ2-1, with a weak D call TRBD2 (5 bases). This CDR3 contains 14 residues. Germline V gene data show CDR1 as SGHDN and CDR2 as FVKESK. V gave up 5 bases and J gave up 6 bases, with 14 bases separating them. Combining the CDR3 with reference TRBV14 and TRBJ2-1 gives the whole variable domain EAGVTQFPSHSVIEKGQTVTLRCDPISGHDNLYWYRRVMGKEIKFLLHFVKESKQDESGMPNNRFLAERTGGTYSTLKVQPAELEDSGVYFCASSKLASRNEQFFGPGTRLTVL.

Notes on this clonotype: Germline and junction disagree at one end, which may indicate a read error. The chain combines TRBV13 with TRBJ1-1; D remains unclear. The V gene's germline CDR1 is PRHDT and CDR2 FYEKMQ (reference sequence). The CDR3 runs to 15 residues. CDR3 sequence reads: CTSSLLGNLNTEAFF. The CDR3 DNA follows: TGTACCAGCAGCTTACTAGGGAACCTAAACACTGAAGCTTTCTTT.

Remarks on this clonotype: A read error may explain this, as a much larger clone is one base away. The chain couples TRBV6-5 to TRBJ2-7; 14 positions agree with TRBD2. This CDR3 spans 15 amino acids. V dropped 5 bases and J dropped 2; count of bases not matched to a gene: 2. Germline V gene data show CDR1 as MNHEY and CDR2 as SVGAGI. Here the CDR3 reads CASSGTSGSPYEQYF. CDR3 in DNA: TGTGCCAGCAGTGGGACTAGCGGGAGTCCCTACGAGCAGTACTTC.

With regard to this clonotype: A much more abundant neighbour one base away suggests this may be a read error. The chain links TRBV12-3 or TRBV12-4 to TRBJ2-3; D is possibly TRBD1 (6 bases). There are 14 residues in the CDR3. CDR3 sequence reads: CASSPRQVSDMQYF. In DNA form, the CDR3 reads TGTGCCAGCAGTCCGCGACAGGTTTCAGATATGCAGTATTTT.

This clonotype was recorded many times. The chain recombines TRBV11-2 with TRBJ2-2; weak D call: TRBD2 (6 bases). V lost 1 base to trimming and J lost 2 bases, with 8 bases between them. Germline lookup yields CDR1 SGHAT and CDR2 FQNNGV. This CDR3 is 15 amino acids long. The CDR3 sequence is CASSLGGVNTGELFF. The CDR3 region has the DNA TGTGCCAGCAGCTTAGGGGGGGTCAACACCGGGGAGCTGTTTTTT.

Points on this clonotype: The junction departs from the called germline gene at one end, perhaps through a read error. This rearrangement joins TRBV11-2 to TRBJ2-3; 7 bases are a match to TRBD2. The length of the CDR3 is 16 residues. Germline V lookup: CDR1 SGHAT, CDR2 FQNNGV. CDR3 region: CVSSLGLVGGTDTQYF. The CDR3 DNA reads TGTGTCAGCAGCTTAGGACTAGTGGGAGGCACAGATACGCAGTATTTT.

A note on this clonotype: One junction end does not reproduce the germline sequence, and a read error may be involved. The chain combines TRBV6-1 with TRBJ2-1, with 9 positions matching TRBD2. CDR3 length: 17 residues. Per the germline V gene, CDR1 is MNHNS and CDR2 is SASEGT. CDR3 bases: TGTGCCAGCAGTGATTACCAGACTAGCGGAACCCACAATAAGCAGTTCTTC. This translates into CASSDYQTSGTHNKQFF.

This chain connects TRBV21-1 to TRBJ2-3. TRBV21-1 is shown as a pseudogene. This CDR3 region has 14 residues. This CDR3 is CASRTGLTPDTQYF. The CDR3 DNA reads TGTGCCAGCAGGACGGGTCTTACTCCAGATACGCAGTATTTT.

About this clonotype: At one of its ends the junction is not consistent with the germline gene, which may arise from a read error. V is TRBV11-3 and J is TRBJ2-1; maybe TRBD1 (5 bases). Germline CDR1 is SGHNT and CDR2 is YENEEA. There are 13 residues in the CDR3. CDR3 DNA sequence: TGTGCCAGCAGGTTAGTAGGGGCCAATGAGCAGTTCTTC. Protein sequence: CASRLVGANEQFF.

The V gene is TRBV14, the J gene TRBJ2-7; 7 bases are a match to TRBD2. This CDR3 contains 14 residues. Germline V gives CDR1 SGHDN, CDR2 FVKESK. Losses at the gene ends were 4 bases for V and 5 bases for J; bases not matched to a gene: 8. Here the CDR3 DNA reads TGTGCCAGCAGCCCCGGGACCGGGAGGCACGAGCAGTACTTC. As protein: CASSPGTGRHEQYF.

Notes on this clonotype: This may be a read error, as it is one base from a much larger clone. V and J are TRBV10-2 and TRBJ2-2, with D perhaps being TRBD1 or TRBD2 (5 bases each). Germline CDR1 WSHSY, CDR2 SAAADI. This CDR3 is built from 16 residues. In nucleotides, the CDR3 is TGCGCCAGCAGAGACAGACGAGGGTTCAACACCGGGGAGCAGTTTTTT. It specifies CASRDRRGFNTGEQFF.

The rearrangement joins TRBV11-2 to TRBJ1-1; 7 nucleotides agree with TRBD1. The V segment lost 6 bases and the J segment 5 bases; nucleotides outside the gene matches: 12. CDR1 is SGHAT and CDR2 is FQNNGV in the germline V gene. The CDR3 runs 15 residues. Here the CDR3 DNA reads TGTGCCAGCAGTCCTTGGGAGGGGGCGAAGACTGAAGCTTTCTTT. Encoded protein: CASSPWEGAKTEAFF.

For this clonotype: This sequence may be a read error, since a much larger clone differs from it by one base. The gene calls are TRBV6-2 or TRBV6-3 and TRBJ2-7; D is perhaps TRBD2 (6 bases). Trimming left V 4 bases short and J 0 bases short, with 16 bases between. Germline V lookup: CDR1 MNHEY, CDR2 SVGEGT. The CDR3 is made up of 16 amino acids. The CDR3 here is CASSSMTSGSSYEQYF. Written as DNA, the CDR3 is TGTGCCAGCAGTTCCATGACGAGCGGGTCCTCCTACGAGCAGTACTTC.

This rearrangement joins TRBV7-9 to TRBJ2-7; 7 positions match TRBD1. V was pared by 1 base and J by 3 bases, with 6 bases of the junction left unmatched. Per the germline V gene, CDR1 is SEHNR and CDR2 is FQNEAQ (reference sequence). The CDR3 is 15 residues long. CDR3 amino acids: CASSLVGTEGYEQYF. Here the CDR3 DNA reads TGTGCCAGCAGCTTAGTTGGGACAGAGGGCTACGAGCAGTACTTC.

This clonotype appeared a single time. One junction end disagrees with the germline gene, perhaps due to a read error. The chain links TRBV11-2 to TRBJ2-7, with TRBD1 matching 9 bases. Germline lookup yields CDR1 SGHAT and CDR2 FQNNGV. This CDR3 has 15 residues. CDR3 protein: CASSSPVTGGYEQYF. The CDR3 DNA reads TGTGCCAGTAGCTCTCCCGTGACAGGGGGGTACGAACAGTACTTC.

This clonotype has ten or more counts. CDR3 sequence reads: CASSYRLGADTQYF. The CDR3 coding sequence is TGTGCCAGCAGTTACCGGCTGGGGGCAGATACGCAGTATTTT. The V call is TRBV6-5, the J call TRBJ2-3; D assignment may be TRBD1 or TRBD2 (5 bases each). Deletions cut 2 bases from V and 4 bases from J, with 10 bases between. There are 14 residues in the CDR3. CDR1 and CDR2 (germline): MNHEY, SVGAGI.